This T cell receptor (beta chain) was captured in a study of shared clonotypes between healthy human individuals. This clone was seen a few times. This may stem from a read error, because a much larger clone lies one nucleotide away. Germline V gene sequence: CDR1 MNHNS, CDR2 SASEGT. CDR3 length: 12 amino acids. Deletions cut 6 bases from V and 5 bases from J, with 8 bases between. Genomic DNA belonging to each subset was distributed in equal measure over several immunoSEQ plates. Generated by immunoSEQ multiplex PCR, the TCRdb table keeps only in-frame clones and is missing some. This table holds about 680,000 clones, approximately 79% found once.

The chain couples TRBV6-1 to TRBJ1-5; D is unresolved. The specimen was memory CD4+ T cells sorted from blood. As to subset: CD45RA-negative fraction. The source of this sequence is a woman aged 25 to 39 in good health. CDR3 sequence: CASRPEDQPQHF. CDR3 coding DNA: TGTGCCAGCAGGCCGGAGGATCAGCCCCAGCATTTT.